One sample yielded the 25 T cell receptor beta chains listed below, sequenced in a study of blood T cell repertoires in COVID-19. Clones were read by immunoSEQ multiplex PCR, and TCRdb kept only the in-frame ones, dropping some. The sample has about 310,000 clones; 87% are singletons. Sequenced sample: peripheral blood. All receptors come from a man aged 50-60 years with active or convalescent COVID-19.

This sequence joins TRBV2 and TRBJ1-4; 7 bases match TRBD1. V shed 6 bases and J 4 bases; nucleotides not matched to a gene: 8. The CDR3 totals 15 residues. CDR1 SNHLY and CDR2 FYNNEI come from the germline V gene. The CDR3 sequence: CASRTLRDSNEKLFF. The CDR3 DNA follows: TGTGCCAGCAGAACCCTCCGGGACAGTAATGAAAAACTGTTTTTT.

The CDR3 DNA is TGTGCCAGCAGATGGGACTCGGCCTACAATGAGCAGTTCTTC. Its translation is CASRWDSAYNEQFF. The chain carries TRBV2 and TRBJ2-1; tentative D call: TRBD2 (6 bases). Germline V CDR1 and CDR2: SNHLY, FYNNEI. The CDR3 contains 14 residues. V shed 6 bases and J shed 2 bases, with 11 bases lying between them. Together with reference TRBV2 and TRBJ2-1, the CDR3 gives the full variable domain: EPEVTQTPSHQVTQMGQEVILRCVPISNHLYFYWYRQILGQKVEFLVSFYNNEISEKSEIFDDQFSVERPDGSNFTLKIRSTKLEDSAMYFCASRWDSAYNEQFFGPGTRLTVL.

J is TRBJ2-3 and V is TRBV6-1; TRBD1 matches at 9 bases. The J segment lost 0 bases and the V segment lost 3 bases, leaving 16 bases of the junction unmatched. CDR3 size: 20 residues. From germline, CDR1 is MNHNS and CDR2 SASEGT. The CDR3 loop reads CASSDRTGDVFTTSTDTQYF. In DNA form, the CDR3 reads TGTGCCAGCAGTGACCGGACAGGGGACGTATTTACCACTAGCACAGATACGCAGTATTTT.

CDR3 DNA sequence: TGTGCCATCCAGGAGGCGAACACTGAAGCTTTCTTT. This sequence encodes CAIQEANTEAFF. J is TRBJ1-1 and V is TRBV10-3, with D unresolved. CDR3 length equals 12 residues. V lost 8 bases, J lost 1 base, and 8 bases lay in between. Looked up from germline, CDR1 is ENHRY and CDR2 is SYGVKD.

The DNA of the CDR3 is TGTGCCAGCAGCTTGAGCTGGACAGGGTTTAATGAGCAGTTCTTC. Its translation is CASSLSWTGFNEQFF. V is TRBV5-8 and J is TRBJ2-1, with 8 nucleotides matching TRBD1. Looked up from germline, CDR1 is SGHTS and CDR2 is YDEGEE. The CDR3 runs to 15 residues. Trimming took 1 base from V and 7 from J; bases not matched to a gene: 7.

The chain combines TRBV5-1 with TRBJ2-3, with 8 bases that match TRBD2. Losses at the gene ends were 1 base for V and 1 base for J; bases not matched to a gene: 14. The germline gives CDR1 SGHRS, CDR2 YFSETQ. The CDR3 is 19 amino acids. This CDR3 is CASSLYSGGGGLGTDTQYF. In DNA form, the CDR3 reads TGCGCCAGCAGCTTGTACAGCGGGGGCGGGGGACTCGGCACAGATACGCAGTATTTT.

In its sample, this clone was seen once. The rearrangement uses TRBV28 and TRBJ1-5, with TRBD1 matching over 7 bases. This CDR3 comprises 15 residues. The V gene end was trimmed by 6 bases and the J gene end by 5 bases; junction bases not matched to a gene: 10. Germline-derived CDR1 and CDR2 are MDHEN and SYDVKM. CDR3 sequence reads: CASSRGGEGDQPQHF. The CDR3 region has the DNA TGTGCCAGCAGCCGAGGGGGCGAGGGAGATCAGCCCCAGCATTTT.

V and J are TRBV5-1 and TRBJ1-4; no firm D call. Germline V gene sequence: CDR1 SGHRS, CDR2 YFSETQ. CDR3 length equals 15 residues. Trimming removed 4 bases at V and 3 bases at J, with 13 bases between. CDR3 DNA: TGCGCCAGCAGCAGACTAGTAGGGCCTAATGAAAAACTGTTTTTT. This codes for CASSRLVGPNEKLFF. The variable domain in full, with the rest retrieved from reference TRBV5-1 and TRBJ1-4, is KAGVTQTPRYLIKTRGQQVTLSCSPISGHRSVSWYQQTPGQGLQFLFEYFSETQRNKGNFPGRFSGRQFSNSRSEMNVSTLELGDSALYLCASSRLVGPNEKLFFGSGTQLSVL.

Of note for this clone: This specimen includes other DNA sequences encoding the same CDR3. The CDR3 nucleotides are TGCGCCAGCAGCTTGACTAGCGGGAGTTACGAGCAGTACTTC. Protein sequence: CASSLTSGSYEQYF. The rearrangement uses TRBV5-1 and TRBJ2-7, with 11 bases that match TRBD2. The germline V gene encodes CDR1 SGHRS and CDR2 YFSETQ. The ends lost 1 base at V and 4 bases at J; junction bases unmatched: 1. The CDR3 runs 14 residues.

The chain joins TRBV7-6 to TRBJ1-3; 8 positions agree with TRBD1. Germline trimming cut 5 bases from V and 7 bases from J; bases unmatched to any gene: 7. CDR3 size: 14 residues. The V gene's germline CDR1 is SGHVS and CDR2 FNYEAQ. The CDR3 loop is CASSAGQDSNTIYF. As DNA, the CDR3 is TGTGCCAGCAGCGCGGGACAGGACTCGAACACCATATATTTT.

CDR3 sequence: CASSGGQSMNTEAFF. The CDR3, as DNA: TGTGCCAGCAGCGGGGGACAGTCCATGAACACTGAAGCTTTCTTT. The rearrangement links TRBV9 to TRBJ1-1, with 7 bases identical to TRBD1. Germline V gene sequence: CDR1 SGDLS, CDR2 YYNGEE. The V and J ends lost 3 bases and 0 bases, in that order; junction bases with no gene match: 5. The CDR3 totals 15 residues.

CDR3 nucleotide sequence: TGTGCCAGCAGCCAACTCCCGGGACTAGCGGGAGGGATGGATGCCGGGGAGCTGTTTTTT. Protein product: CASSQLPGLAGGMDAGELFF. The chain uses TRBV3-1 (or the pseudogene TRBV3-2) and TRBJ2-2, with 16 bases matching TRBD2. Trimming took 2 bases from V and 6 from J; bases not matched to a gene: 12. Germline loops: CDR1 LGHDT, CDR2 YNNKEL (reference sequence). This CDR3 comprises 20 residues.

J is TRBJ2-5 and V is TRBV2, with D hard to call. The CDR3 runs 14 residues. Trimming pared 3 bases from V and 0 bases from J, leaving 8 bases between. The germline V gene has CDR1 SNHLY and CDR2 FYNNEI. The CDR3 spells CASSDQGDQETQYF. CDR3 bases: TGTGCCAGCAGTGATCAAGGAGACCAAGAGACCCAGTACTTC. The full variable domain, with the rest looked up from reference TRBV2 and TRBJ2-5, is EPEVTQTPSHQVTQMGQEVILRCVPISNHLYFYWYRQILGQKVEFLVSFYNNEISEKSEIFDDQFSVERPDGSNFTLKIRSTKLEDSAMYFCASSDQGDQETQYFGPGTRLLVL.

The chain couples TRBV6-1 to TRBJ1-2, with a tentative D call TRBD1 (5 bases). The V gene lost 4 bases and the J gene lost 1 base, with 28 bases spanning the gap. This CDR3 spans 20 amino acids. CDR1 MNHNS and CDR2 SASEGT come from the germline V gene. DNA for the CDR3: TGTGCCAGCAGTGTGGGGGGTAGGGCCGGCGCGGGAATTAATAACTATGGCTACACCTTC. Translated, it gives CASSVGGRAGAGINNYGYTF.

The gene calls are TRBV5-1 and TRBJ1-6, with TRBD1 matching over 7 bases. CDR3 size: 16 residues. Losses at the gene ends were 0 bases for V and 7 bases for J; bases not matched to a gene: 7. Germline CDR1 and CDR2: SGHRS and YFSETQ. The CDR3 bases are TGCGCCAGCAGCTTGGTTACTTCAGGGGGGAATTCACCCCTCCACTTT. The encoded protein is CASSLVTSGGNSPLHF.

The chain employs TRBV2 and TRBJ1-1; D is ambiguous. This CDR3 region has 15 residues. CDR1 and CDR2 from the germline V gene are SNHLY and FYNNEI. Trimming took 3 bases from V and 6 from J, leaving 17 bases between them. The CDR3 reads CASSDHPPQVAEAFF. CDR3 sequence (DNA): TGTGCCAGCAGTGACCACCCGCCTCAGGTCGCTGAAGCTTTCTTT.

The rearrangement uses TRBV3-1 (or the pseudogene TRBV3-2) and TRBJ2-2; D uncertain. Per germline, CDR1 LGHDT and CDR2 YNNKEL (reference sequence). This CDR3 is 12 amino acids long. Between the trimmed V and J ends, which lost 3 bases and 7 bases, there was a span of 6 bases. CDR3 sequence (DNA): TGTGCCAGCAGCCAGGCAGGCGGGGAGCTGTTTTTT. Protein product: CASSQAGGELFF.

About this clone: Other DNA sequences of this sample code for an identical CDR3. This chain links TRBV28 with TRBJ1-3, with D maybe TRBD1 (6 bases). Trimming removed 2 bases from V and 4 bases from J, with 9 bases in between. The germline V gene has CDR1 MDHEN and CDR2 SYDVKM. The CDR3 contains 14 residues. CDR3 DNA: TGTGCCAGCAGTTTAATCACAGGGGGAAACACCATATATTTT. Protein product: CASSLITGGNTIYF.

This chain uses TRBV4-2 with TRBJ1-1; 8 bases match TRBD1. Germline CDR1 LGHNA, CDR2 YNFKEQ. CDR3 size: 15 residues. The V gene end was trimmed by 4 bases and the J gene end by 1 base; junction bases not matched to a gene: 5. The CDR3: CASSLGQGRNTEAFF. In DNA, the CDR3 is TGTGCCAGCAGCCTCGGACAGGGCCGGAACACTGAAGCTTTCTTT.

This sequence joins TRBV28 and TRBJ1-5; possibly TRBD1 for D (5 bases). From germline, CDR1 is MDHEN and CDR2 SYDVKM. There are 15 residues in the CDR3. Trimming removed 8 bases at V and 0 bases at J, with 14 bases between. The CDR3 region has the DNA TGTGCCAGCCGAGGCGGGGGGAATAGCAATCAGCCCCAGCATTTT. Protein product: CASRGGGNSNQPQHF.

The chain links TRBV15 to TRBJ2-7; a weak D match, TRBD2 (6 bases). The CDR3 is 16 amino acids. Germline CDR1 is LNHNV and CDR2 is YYDKDF (reference sequence). V lost 1 base and J lost 0, with 13 bases in between. In DNA form, the CDR3 reads TGTGCCACCAGCAGAGCTAGGGGCGGGGACTCCTACGAGCAGTACTTC. Its translation is CATSRARGGDSYEQYF. The full variable domain, completed using reference TRBV15 and TRBJ2-7, is DAMVIQNPRYQVTQFGKPVTLSCSQTLNHNVMYWYQQKSSQAPKLLFHYYDKDFNNEADTPDNFQSRRPNTSFCFLDIRSPGLGDTAMYLCATSRARGGDSYEQYFGPGTRLTVT.

The chain joins TRBV6-2 or TRBV6-3 to TRBJ2-1, with a possible D match to TRBD2 (5 bases). The CDR3 has 16 amino acids. V shed 0 bases and J shed 3 bases, with 12 bases lying between them. Germline loops: CDR1 MNHEY, CDR2 SVGEGT. This CDR3 is CASSYSLASIYNEQFF. The CDR3 DNA follows: TGTGCCAGCAGTTACTCTCTAGCTAGCATCTACAATGAGCAGTTCTTC.

This chain uses TRBV11-1 with TRBJ2-7, with D perhaps TRBD1 (6 bases). The CDR3 has 12 amino acids. Germline lookup yields CDR1 SGHAT and CDR2 FQDESV (reference sequence). The V gene lost 6 bases and the J gene lost 6 bases, with 12 bases spanning the gap. CDR3 nucleotides: TGTGCCAGCAGTCTCGACAGGCGCGAGCAGTACTTC. Residues: CASSLDRREQYF. Drawing the rest from reference TRBV11-1 and TRBJ2-7, the complete variable domain is EAEVAQSPRYKITEKSQAVAFWCDPISGHATLYWYRQILGQGPELLVQFQDESVVDDSQLPKDRFSAERLKGVDSTLKIQPAELGDSAMYLCASSLDRREQYFGPGTRLTVT.

Here the CDR3 DNA reads TGTGCCAGCAGCCAAAATCCGGGACAGGGGGTTTATGGCTACACCTTC. Its protein product is CASSQNPGQGVYGYTF. The chain links TRBV7-2 to TRBJ1-2; 11 nucleotides agree with TRBD1. J was trimmed by 5 bases and V by 5 bases; bases with no gene match: 10. The CDR3 sequence is 16 residues long. Germline V gene data show CDR1 as SGHTA and CDR2 as FQGNSA.

The rearrangement links TRBV28 to TRBJ1-6; 10 bases map to TRBD1. CDR3 length equals 16 residues. V was clipped by 5 bases and J by 4 bases; unmatched bases: 5. Germline V gene lookup returns CDR1 MDHEN and CDR2 SYDVKM. CDR3 in amino acids: CASSKGQGTYNSPLHF. CDR3 nucleotides: TGTGCCAGCAGTAAGGGACAGGGGACTTATAATTCACCCCTCCACTTT.